This paragraph reports one T cell receptor (beta chain). This sample was included in a study of blood T cell repertoires in COVID-19. Study details: Both acute and convalescent COVID-19 samples were obtained from the United States, Italy and Spain.

In the original workflow: Researchers report that nucleated cell counts were estimated from reference gene primer amplification. TCRdb's copy holds only in-frame clones and misses some; the assay was immunoSEQ multiplex PCR. The V and J calls and clone size were taken over from that table, and D and trimming were inferred from the DNA. The sample lists around 37,000 clones, about 90% occurring once. The material sequenced was peripheral blood. The clonotype comes from a man in his sixties with acute or convalescent COVID-19.

Here the CDR3 reads CASGRASSNEQFF. The CDR3 DNA sequence: TGTGCCAGCGGGAGGGCATCTTCCAATGAGCAGTTCTTC. The V and J genes are TRBV18 and TRBJ2-1; TRBD2 matches at 7 bases. Germline trimming cut 8 bases from V and 6 bases from J; bases unmatched to any gene: 7. CDR3 length equals 13 residues. Germline V gene lookup returns CDR1 KGHSH and CDR2 LQKENI.